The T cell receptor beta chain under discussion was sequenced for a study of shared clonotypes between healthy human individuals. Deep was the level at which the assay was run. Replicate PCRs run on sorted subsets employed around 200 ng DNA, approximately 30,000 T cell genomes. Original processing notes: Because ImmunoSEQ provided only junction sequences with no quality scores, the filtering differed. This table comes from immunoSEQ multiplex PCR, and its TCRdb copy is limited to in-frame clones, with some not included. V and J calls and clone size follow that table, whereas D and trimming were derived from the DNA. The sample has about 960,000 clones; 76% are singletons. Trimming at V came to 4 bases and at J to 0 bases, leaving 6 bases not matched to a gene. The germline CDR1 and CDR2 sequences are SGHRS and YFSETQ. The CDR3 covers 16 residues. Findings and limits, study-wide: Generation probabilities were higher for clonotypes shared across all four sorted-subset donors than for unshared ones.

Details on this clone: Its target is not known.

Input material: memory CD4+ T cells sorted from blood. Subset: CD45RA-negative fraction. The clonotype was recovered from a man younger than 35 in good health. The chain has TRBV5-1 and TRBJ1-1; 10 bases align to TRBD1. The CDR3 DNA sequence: TGCGCCAGCAGCCAGGGACAGGGGACTTTGAACACTGAAGCTTTCTTT. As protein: CASSQGQGTLNTEAFF.